The clone carrying this TCR beta chain was counted once. No antigen is known for it. This record comes from a study of OX40 agonist ivuxolimab in advanced cancers. Across the study: Given to patients was ivuxolimab, an agonistic anti-OX40 (CD134) antibody.

The data were produced by immunoSEQ multiplex PCR, yet TCRdb's version contains in-frame clones alone and is incomplete. Here the sample spans approximately 56,000 clones, 70% to 90% being singletons. Study-wide findings and caveats: CD4+ T cells averaged fewer expanded clones than CD8+ T cells.

Systemic immunosuppression or a history of autoimmune disease excluded patients. Trimming at V came to 3 bases and at J to 9 bases, leaving 4 bases not matched to a gene. Germline CDR1 MNHEY, CDR2 SMNVEV (reference sequence). This CDR3 is 15 amino acids long. The sample here was CD4+ or CD8+ T cells sorted from blood, taken in a trial of the OX40 agonist ivuxolimab. The TCR originated in an adult with an advanced solid tumor such as melanoma, head and neck, liver or kidney cancer. The chain recombines TRBV27 with TRBJ1-6; 11 bases fit TRBD1. The CDR3 sequence: CASSFGTGGVSPLHF. CDR3 nucleotides: TGTGCCAGCAGTTTCGGGACAGGGGGAGTTTCACCCCTCCACTTT.